This T cell receptor beta chain was identified in a study of blood T cell repertoires in COVID-19. Study as a whole: Sample material is recorded as cDNA or gDNA derived from T cells, B-cell-depleted T cells, or PBMCs.

The assay was immunoSEQ multiplex PCR, and TCRdb's table has in-frame clones only and misses some. This repertoire shows 20,000 to 25,000 clones, around 80% found once; its top ten account for about 13%. Details on this clone: It is unclear where the CDR3 begins or ends on the DNA, so no DNA is shown, and the CDR3 is as TCRdb lists it.

The receptor comes from a man aged 60 to 69 with active COVID-19. The material sequenced was peripheral blood.

The CDR3 protein is CATTMWASGSGQETQYF. The chain couples TRBV21-1 to TRBJ2-5; the D call in the table, TRBD2, was not verified against the DNA. TRBV21-1 is designated a pseudogene. The length of the CDR3 is 17 amino acids, counting both ends.